These T cell receptor beta chains were read from a single sample in a study of blood T cell repertoires in COVID-19. Clones were read by immunoSEQ multiplex PCR, and TCRdb kept only the in-frame ones, dropping some. The sample includes more than 150,000 clones, 80% to 90% of them seen just once. Source material: peripheral blood. The receptors stem from a woman older than 75 with COVID-19, enrolled during active disease. CDR3s include the opening cysteine and the closing phenylalanine or tryptophan. Each record gives: J gene, V gene, clone size, D gene, CDR3 protein, CDR3 DNA. A D gene is named only where the DNA matches it firmly. The size entry is marked missing in some rows and otherwise reads once, few, many or a size class.

>TRBJ2-7|TRBV11-3|NA|TRBD1
CASSILSGQGYEQYF
TGTGCCAGCAGCATCCTCTCCGGACAGGGCTACGAGCAGTACTTC
>TRBJ2-1|TRBV6-4|once|NA
CASSDQVAAGVDEQFF
TGTGCCAGCAGTGACCAGGTGGCCGCCGGGGTCGATGAGCAGTTCTTC
>TRBJ2-3|TRBV5-1|NA|TRBD2
CASSSLAGGADTQYF
TGCGCCAGCAGCTCGCTAGCGGGGGGTGCGGATACGCAGTATTTT
>TRBJ2-7|TRBV6-6|NA|TRBD1
CASSYKGAAYEQYF
TGTGCCAGCAGTTACAAGGGGGCCGCGTACGAGCAGTACTTC
>TRBJ1-1|TRBV28|few|NA
CASSLPSGGFTEAFF
TGTGCCAGCAGTTTACCCTCGGGGGGCTTTACTGAAGCTTTCTTT
>TRBJ2-5|TRBV9|NA|TRBD2
CASSVNAGVGETQYF
TGTGCCAGCAGCGTGAACGCGGGGGTAGGAGAGACCCAGTACTTC
>TRBJ2-3|TRBV7-2|NA|TRBD2
CASSPEKTSPLNTQYF
TGTGCCAGCAGCCCAGAAAAGACTAGCCCTCTGAATACGCAGTATTTT
>TRBJ2-5|TRBV29-1|NA|NA
CSVVRSGAETQYF
TGCAGCGTTGTGAGGTCAGGGGCAGAGACCCAGTACTTC
>TRBJ2-3|TRBV7-2|once|NA
CASSLAVGVLTDTQYF
TGTGCCAGCAGCTTAGCGGTAGGGGTGCTCACAGATACGCAGTATTTT
>TRBJ2-7|TRBV7-9|NA|NA
CASSPLGTYEQYF
TGTGCCAGCAGCCCCCTGGGGACTTACGAGCAGTACTTC
>TRBJ1-1|TRBV27|NA|NA
CASSLKGGAEAFF
TGTGCCAGCAGTTTAAAGGGGGGGGCTGAAGCTTTCTTT
>TRBJ2-5|TRBV7-9|NA|TRBD2
CASSRTTSAETQYF
TGTGCCAGCAGCCGAACTACTAGCGCGGAGACCCAGTACTTC
>TRBJ1-1|TRBV27|few|NA
CASSRSSNTEAFF
TGTGCCAGCAGTAGGAGCTCGAACACTGAAGCTTTCTTT
>TRBJ2-1|TRBV15|NA|TRBD2
CATKSGGSYNEQFF
TGTGCCACTAAATCGGGGGGTTCCTACAATGAGCAGTTCTTC
>TRBJ2-1|TRBV4-1|once|NA
CASSREGGYNEQFF
TGCGCCAGCAGCCGCGAGGGCGGCTACAATGAGCAGTTCTTC
>TRBJ2-7|TRBV11-2|NA|NA
CASSLGGQSGYEQYF
TGTGCCAGCAGCTTAGGAGGACAGTCAGGGTACGAGCAGTACTTC
>TRBJ1-2|TRBV3-1/TRBV3-2|NA|NA
CASSQDLGHGYTF
TGTGCCAGCAGCCAAGACCTGGGGCATGGCTACACCTTC
>TRBJ1-3|TRBV6-5|NA|NA
CASRVLPSPGNTIYF
TGTGCCAGCAGGGTACTTCCGAGCCCTGGAAACACCATATATTTT
>TRBJ2-7|TRBV28|NA|NA
CASRPLDSYEQYF
TGTGCCAGCAGACCACTCGATTCCTACGAGCAGTACTTC
>TRBJ1-6|TRBV5-5|NA|NA
CASSLSARAVNSPLHF
TGTGCCAGCAGCTTGTCAGCGAGGGCTGTTAATTCACCCCTCCACTTT
>TRBJ2-1|TRBV5-1|NA|TRBD2
CASSIPGLAGGTSYNEQFF
TGCGCCAGCAGCATTCCGGGACTAGCGGGAGGAACCTCCTACAATGAGCAGTTCTTC
>TRBJ2-6|TRBV6-2/TRBV6-3|NA|TRBD1
CASSSAWQGASGANVLTF
TGTGCCAGCAGTTCCGCTTGGCAGGGGGCCTCTGGGGCCAACGTCCTGACTTTC
>TRBJ2-7|TRBV6-5|NA|NA
CASSYVPLSYEQYF
TGTGCCAGCAGTTACGTTCCTCTCTCCTACGAGCAGTACTTC
>TRBJ2-7|TRBV11-2|once|NA
CASSWGLGTYEQYF
TGTGCCAGCAGCTGGGGACTGGGTACCTACGAGCAGTACTTC
>TRBJ2-3|TRBV3-1/TRBV3-2|NA|NA
CASSQLQLLSTDTQYF
TGTGCCAGCAGCCAATTACAGCTCCTTAGCACAGATACGCAGTATTTT
>TRBJ1-4|TRBV2|NA|NA
CASSEAPRGNEKLFF
TGTGCCAGCAGTGAAGCCCCCAGGGGAAACGAAAAACTGTTTTTT
>TRBJ2-1|TRBV24-1|NA|TRBD1
CATSDRGQGGHEQFF
TGTGCCACCAGTGACCGGGGACAGGGCGGTCATGAGCAGTTCTTC
>TRBJ1-1|TRBV6-5|once|NA
CASSYSSDTEAFF
TGTGCCAGCAGTTACTCATCAGACACTGAAGCTTTCTTT
>TRBJ2-1|TRBV13|NA|TRBD2
CASSLPGLAFNEQFF
TGTGCCAGCAGCCTTCCGGGACTAGCGTTCAATGAGCAGTTCTTC
>TRBJ2-2|TRBV6-2/TRBV6-3|NA|TRBD2
CASSRTSGRNTGELFF
TGTGCCAGCAGCCGGACTAGCGGGAGGAACACCGGGGAGCTGTTTTTT
>TRBJ1-6|TRBV28|NA|NA
CASRPRGGNSPLHF
TGTGCCAGCAGACCCCGGGGGGGGAATTCACCCCTCCACTTT
>TRBJ1-2|TRBV12-3/TRBV12-4|NA|NA
CASSPRGIQGYTF
TGTGCCAGCAGTCCGAGGGGGATCCAAGGCTACACCTTC
>TRBJ1-1|TRBV18|NA|TRBD1
CASSSSPGQGTEAFF
TGTGCCAGCTCATCCTCACCGGGACAGGGTACTGAAGCTTTCTTT
>TRBJ1-6|TRBV7-2|NA|NA
CASSLHIRNSPLHF
TGTGCCAGCAGCTTACACATCCGTAATTCACCCCTCCACTTT
>TRBJ2-5|TRBV4-1|NA|TRBD1
CASSQDRTWGETQYF
TGCGCCAGCAGCCAGGACAGGACCTGGGGGGAGACCCAGTACTTC
>TRBJ1-5|TRBV6-5|NA|NA
CASTRGSSNQPQHF
TGTGCCAGCACCCGAGGAAGTAGCAATCAGCCCCAGCATTTT
>TRBJ2-1|TRBV7-6|once|TRBD2
CASSLKWGLAGETYNEQFF
TGTGCCAGCAGCTTAAAGTGGGGACTAGCGGGAGAGACCTACAATGAGCAGTTCTTC
>TRBJ1-6|TRBV6-6|few|NA
CASSWGVNSPLHF
TGTGCCAGCAGTTGGGGAGTTAATTCACCCCTCCACTTT
>TRBJ1-1|TRBV7-9|NA|TRBD1
CASSLDQGALTEAFF
TGTGCCAGCAGCTTAGATCAGGGGGCTTTGACTGAAGCTTTCTTT
>TRBJ1-2|TRBV6-6|NA|NA
CASSPTVWTKYGYTF
TGTGCCAGCAGTCCGACCGTTTGGACAAAGTATGGCTACACCTTC
>TRBJ1-2|TRBV2|NA|NA
CASSEGSGRANYGYTF
TGTGCCAGCAGTGAAGGGTCAGGGCGAGCTAACTATGGCTACACCTTC
>TRBJ2-7|TRBV29-1|NA|TRBD1
CSVAGTDLLGEQYF
TGCAGCGTCGCAGGGACAGACCTTCTCGGGGAGCAGTACTTC
>TRBJ1-3|TRBV6-6|many|NA
CASGAFGNTIYF
TGTGCCAGCGGGGCTTTTGGAAACACCATATATTTT
>TRBJ2-3|TRBV19|few|TRBD2
CASRGLAASTDTQYF
TGTGCCAGTAGGGGACTAGCGGCTAGCACAGATACGCAGTATTTT
>TRBJ1-6|TRBV19|NA|TRBD1
CASTADRGSGPLHF
TGTGCCAGTACCGCGGACAGGGGGAGTGGACCCCTCCACTTT
>TRBJ2-7|TRBV11-2|NA|TRBD2
CASRTGTSQGEQYF
TGTGCCAGCAGGACCGGGACTAGCCAGGGCGAGCAGTACTTC
>TRBJ2-2|TRBV11-3|NA|NA
CASSLEGVDTGELFF
TGTGCCAGCAGCTTAGAAGGGGTGGACACCGGGGAGCTGTTTTTT
>TRBJ2-3|TRBV24-1|once|TRBD1
CATSEVGQGTTDTQYF
TGTGCCACCAGTGAAGTAGGACAGGGTACCACAGATACGCAGTATTTT
>TRBJ2-1|TRBV18|NA|TRBD1
CASSSYLTGTGSYNEQFF
TGTGCCAGCTCAAGCTACTTAACCGGGACAGGGTCCTACAATGAGCAGTTCTTC
>TRBJ1-1|TRBV11-1|NA|NA
CASSSFGGTEAFF
TGTGCCAGCAGCTCCTTCGGGGGGACTGAAGCTTTCTTT
>TRBJ1-4|TRBV27|NA|TRBD1
CASSPLDRDGEKLFF
TGTGCCAGCAGTCCCTTGGACAGGGACGGCGAAAAACTGTTTTTT
>TRBJ2-1|TRBV6-6|NA|NA
CASTTHPNEQFF
TGTGCCAGCACTACGCACCCCAATGAGCAGTTCTTC